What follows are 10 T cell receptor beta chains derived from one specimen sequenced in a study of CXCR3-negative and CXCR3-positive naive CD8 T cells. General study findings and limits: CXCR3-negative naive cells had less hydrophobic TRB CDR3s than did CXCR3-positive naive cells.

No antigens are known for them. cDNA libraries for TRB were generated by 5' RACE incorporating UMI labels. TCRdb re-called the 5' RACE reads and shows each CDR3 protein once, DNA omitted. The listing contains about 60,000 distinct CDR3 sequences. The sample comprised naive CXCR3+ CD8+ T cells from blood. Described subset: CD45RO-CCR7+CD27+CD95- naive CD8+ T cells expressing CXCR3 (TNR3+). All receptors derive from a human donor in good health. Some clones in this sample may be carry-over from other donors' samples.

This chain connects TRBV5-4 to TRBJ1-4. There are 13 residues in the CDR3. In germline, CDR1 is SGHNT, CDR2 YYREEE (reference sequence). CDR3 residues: CASSLGYGEKLFF. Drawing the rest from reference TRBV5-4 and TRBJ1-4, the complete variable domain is ETGVTQSPTHLIKTRGQQVTLRCSSQSGHNTVSWYQQALGQGPQFIFQYYREEENGRGNFPPRFSGLQFPNYSSELNVNALELDDSALYLCASSLGYGEKLFFGSGTQLSVL.

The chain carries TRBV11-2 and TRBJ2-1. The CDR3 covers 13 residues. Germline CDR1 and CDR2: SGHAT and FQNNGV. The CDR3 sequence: CASSLGSPWEQFF.

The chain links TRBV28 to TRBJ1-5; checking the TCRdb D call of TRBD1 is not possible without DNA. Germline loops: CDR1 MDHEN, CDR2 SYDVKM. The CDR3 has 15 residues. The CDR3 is CASTWRQAGNQPQHF.

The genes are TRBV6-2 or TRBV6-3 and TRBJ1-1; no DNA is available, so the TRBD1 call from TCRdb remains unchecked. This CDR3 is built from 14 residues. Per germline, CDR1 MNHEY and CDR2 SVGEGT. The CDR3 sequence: CASRETGMNTEAFF.

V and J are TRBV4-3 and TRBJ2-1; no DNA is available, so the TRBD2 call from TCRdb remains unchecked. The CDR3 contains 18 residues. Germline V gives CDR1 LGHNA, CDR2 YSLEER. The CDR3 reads CASSQDGETSGGIYEQFF.

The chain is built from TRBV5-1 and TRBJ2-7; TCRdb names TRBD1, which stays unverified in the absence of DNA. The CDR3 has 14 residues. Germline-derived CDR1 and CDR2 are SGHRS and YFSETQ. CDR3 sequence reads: CASSLPGQGYEQYF.

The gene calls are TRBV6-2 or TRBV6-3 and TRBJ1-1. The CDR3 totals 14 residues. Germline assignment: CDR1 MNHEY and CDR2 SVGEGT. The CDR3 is CASSWVGMNTEAFF.

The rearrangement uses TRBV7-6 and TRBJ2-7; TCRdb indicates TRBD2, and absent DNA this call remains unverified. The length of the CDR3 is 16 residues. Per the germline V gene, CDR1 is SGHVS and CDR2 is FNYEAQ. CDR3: CASSSESGASSYEQYF. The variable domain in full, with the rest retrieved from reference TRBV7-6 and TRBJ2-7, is GAGVSQSPRYKVTKRGQDVALRCDPISGHVSLYWYRQALGQGPEFLTYFNYEAQQDKSGLPNDRFSAERPEGSISTLTIQRTEQRDSAMYRCASSSESGASSYEQYFGPGTRLTVT.

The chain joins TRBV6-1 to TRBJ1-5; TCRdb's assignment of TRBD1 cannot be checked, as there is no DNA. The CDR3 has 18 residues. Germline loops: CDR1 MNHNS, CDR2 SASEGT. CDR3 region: CASRRRETQDASNQPQHF.

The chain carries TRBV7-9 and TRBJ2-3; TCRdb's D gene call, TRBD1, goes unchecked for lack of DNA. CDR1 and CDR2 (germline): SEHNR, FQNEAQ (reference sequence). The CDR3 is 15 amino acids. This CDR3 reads CASSVGGVPTDTQYF.